The rows below give T cell receptor beta chains drawn from one sample of a study of shared clonotypes between healthy human individuals. TCRdb's table, derived via immunoSEQ multiplex PCR, lists solely in-frame clones and lacks some. The data show about 1,900,000 clones, about 95% seen once. Sequenced sample: naive CD8+ T cells sorted from blood. These receptors were obtained from a man aged 18 to 35 in good health. Each CDR3 is given with its conserved first and last residue. The D gene is left open where the match is weak. Clone sizes are given selectively: once, few, many, or a class where the clone is expanded.

>TRBV5-6|-|TRBD2|TRBJ2-1
TGTGCCAGCAGCTCGCCCTCCGGGACTAGCGGGGGGGCCATGGAGTTCTTC
CASSSPSGTSGGAMEFF
>TRBV2|-|TRBD2|TRBJ2-2
TGTGCCAGCAGTGAATTGGCGGGACTAGCGGCAACCGGGGAGCTGTTTTTT
CASSELAGLAATGELFF
>TRBV4-3|-|TRBD2|TRBJ2-1
TGCGCCAGCAGCCAAGATCCGGCGGGAGGCCATAACTACAATGAGCAGTTCTTC
CASSQDPAGGHNYNEQFF
>TRBV19|-|-|TRBJ2-1
TGTGCCAGTAGCCGGAAGAGCTCCTACAATGAGCAGTTCTTC
CASSRKSSYNEQFF
>TRBV27|-|-|TRBJ1-5
TGTGCCAGCAGTTCCCTCGGGACGGCGGGCGGCAATCAGCCCCAGCATTTT
CASSSLGTAGGNQPQHF
>TRBV11-2|-|-|TRBJ2-2
TGTGCCAGCAGCGCGCCGGGCGGTGGGGAGCTGTTTTTT
CASSAPGGGELFF
>TRBV6-1|-|TRBD2|TRBJ2-2
TGTGCCAGCAGACACCCGGGGGGTGGAAGCGGGGAGCTGTTTTTT
CASRHPGGGSGELFF
>TRBV18|-|-|TRBJ2-7
TGTGCCAGCTCACCACAAGGGCTACTGCCGGGAGAGCAGTACTTC
CASSPQGLLPGEQYF
>TRBV9|-|-|TRBJ2-3
TGTGCCAGCAGCGGGCCCTGGGCGGCAGATACGCAGTATTTT
CASSGPWAADTQYF
>TRBV2|-|-|TRBJ2-3
TGTGCCAGCAGTGATGAGGGAGATACGCAGTATTTT
CASSDEGDTQYF
>TRBV19|-|-|TRBJ2-1
TGTGCCAGTAGTATCCCAGCGGCTTTCTACAATGAGCAGTTCTTC
CASSIPAAFYNEQFF
>TRBV19|-|-|TRBJ1-1
TGTGCCAGTAGTTTAGGGGTCGGGGGGTTGAACACTGAAGCTTTCTTT
CASSLGVGGLNTEAFF
>TRBV5-1|-|-|TRBJ2-7
TGCGCCAGCAGCTTGGCCGAGGGGAACGATTACGAGCAGTACTTC
CASSLAEGNDYEQYF
>TRBV28|once|TRBD2|TRBJ2-2
TGTGCCAGCAGTTTCAGGGCGGGACTAGCCCACACCGGGGAGCTGTTTTTT
CASSFRAGLAHTGELFF
>TRBV27|-|-|TRBJ2-1
TGTGCCAGCAGTTTGGATACGAACAACAATGAGCAGTTCTTC
CASSLDTNNNEQFF
>TRBV5-6|-|-|TRBJ2-7
TGTGCCAGCAGCTTTGTCAGGTCGTCCTACGAGCAGTACTTC
CASSFVRSSYEQYF
>TRBV7-9|-|-|TRBJ2-6
TGTGCCAGCAGTTATGATCTATGGATCTCTGGGGCCAACGTCCTGACTTTC
CASSYDLWISGANVLTF